This T cell receptor (beta chain) was observed in a study of control samples from healthy donors and cancer patients. V was trimmed by 0 bases and J by 0 bases, leaving 7 bases between them. CDR3 length: 15 residues. Germline lookup yields CDR1 SGHRS and CDR2 YFSETQ. Libraries were prepared by immunoSEQ multiplex PCR; TCRdb keeps only in-frame clonotypes and omits some of them. There are 85,000 to 110,000 clones in the sample; around 89% occur only once, and 19% lies in the top ten. The V gene is TRBV5-1, the J gene TRBJ2-1; D is unresolved. Source material: PBMCs. The receptor comes from a man in his sixties with lung cancer. The CDR3 region has the DNA TGCGCCAGCAGCTTGGACGCAGTCTCCTACAATGAGCAGTTCTTC. Its protein product is CASSLDAVSYNEQFF.